The next 31 T cell receptor beta chains were all read from a single sample in a study of blood T cell repertoires in COVID-19. Measured with immunoSEQ multiplex PCR; TCRdb has only the in-frame clones, and not every one. The table includes fewer than 600,000 clones, 85% to 90% detected once. Sequencing was performed on PBMCs or T cells enriched from blood (not recorded which). These receptors all come from a woman aged 40 to 49 who had recovered from COVID-19.

The V gene is TRBV5-5, the J gene TRBJ2-7; D possibly corresponds to TRBD2 (6 bases). V was trimmed by 0 bases and J by 4 bases, leaving 17 bases between them. CDR1 and CDR2 from the germline V gene are SGHKS and YYEKEE (reference sequence). The length of the CDR3 is 16 residues. The CDR3 is CASSLAGAGGEYEQYF. CDR3 DNA: TGTGCCAGCAGCTTGGCCGGGGCAGGAGGGGAGTACGAGCAGTACTTC.

CDR3 nucleotide sequence: TGTGCCAGTGGGGACAGGGGGCCGGACACTGAAGCTTTCTTT. This encodes CASGDRGPDTEAFF. This chain joins TRBV19 and TRBJ1-1, with 12 bases fitting TRBD1. V was clipped by 8 bases and J by 3 bases; unmatched bases: 4. Germline loops: CDR1 LNHDA, CDR2 SQIVND (reference sequence). The CDR3 runs 14 residues.

A remark on this clone: This specimen includes other DNA sequences encoding the same CDR3. The rearrangement joins TRBV7-2 to TRBJ1-5, with 7 bases that match TRBD1. Unmatched junction bases numbered 3, after V lost 3 bases and J lost 4 bases. This CDR3 has 14 residues. Per germline, CDR1 SGHTA and CDR2 FQGNSA. The CDR3, as DNA: TGTGCCAGCAGCTTGGGACAGCCGAATCAGCCCCAGCATTTT. The encoded protein is CASSLGQPNQPQHF.

The gene calls are TRBV13 and TRBJ2-3, with D hard to call. The CDR3 is made up of 13 amino acids. Germline V gene data show CDR1 as PRHDT and CDR2 as FYEKMQ (reference sequence). Trimming cost V 4 bases and J 6 bases, with 11 bases left between them. CDR3 DNA: TGTGCCAGCAGCTCTCCGAAGGAGGATACGCAGTATTTT. Residues: CASSSPKEDTQYF.

The chain has TRBV15 and TRBJ1-1; D perhaps matches TRBD1 (6 bases). CDR3 length: 14 residues. Looked up from germline, CDR1 is LNHNV and CDR2 is YYDKDF (reference sequence). V lost 1 base to trimming and J lost 7 bases, with 13 bases between them. This CDR3 is CATSRVQGSLEAFF. The CDR3 DNA reads TGTGCCACCAGCAGAGTCCAGGGGTCCCTTGAAGCTTTCTTT. The whole variable domain, filled in from reference TRBV15 and TRBJ1-1, reads DAMVIQNPRYQVTQFGKPVTLSCSQTLNHNVMYWYQQKSSQAPKLLFHYYDKDFNNEADTPDNFQSRRPNTSFCFLDIRSPGLGDTAMYLCATSRVQGSLEAFFGQGTRLTVV.

This clone came up once. The chain is built from TRBV4-1 and TRBJ2-4; the D is unclear. Trimming left V 2 bases short and J 0 bases short, with 8 bases between. The CDR3 extends over 15 amino acids. Germline lookup yields CDR1 MGHRA and CDR2 YSYEKL. CDR3 sequence (DNA): TGCGCCAGCAGCCAACTACAGTTAGCCAAAAACATTCAGTACTTC. Translated, it gives CASSQLQLAKNIQYF.

The rearrangement joins TRBV11-3 to TRBJ2-7, with 7 positions matching TRBD1. This CDR3 has 13 residues. Germline CDR1 and CDR2: SGHNT and YENEEA. V shed 1 base, J shed 6 bases, and the junction held 3 bases outside the gene matches. CDR3 nucleotides: TGTGCCAGCAGCTTAGCCGACAGGGTCGAGCAGTACTTC. Encoded protein: CASSLADRVEQYF. The full variable domain, rest sourced from reference TRBV11-3 and TRBJ2-7, is EAGVVQSPRYKIIEKKQPVAFWCNPISGHNTLYWYLQNLGQGPELLIRYENEEAVDDSQLPKDRFSAERLKGVDSTLKIQPAELGDSAVYLCASSLADRVEQYFGPGTRLTVT.

V is TRBV7-2 and J is TRBJ1-1; TRBD1 is a possible D gene (6 bases). V lost 0 bases and J 0 bases, leaving 17 bases between the germline ends. This CDR3 has 18 residues. In germline, CDR1 is SGHTA, CDR2 FQGNSA. The CDR3 protein is CASSLARGGRRVNTEAFF. The DNA of the CDR3 is TGTGCCAGCAGCTTAGCAAGGGGGGGTAGGCGGGTGAACACTGAAGCTTTCTTT.

The chain links TRBV7-9 to TRBJ2-2, with a tentative D call TRBD1 (5 bases). The CDR3 consists of 15 residues. Germline CDR1 and CDR2: SEHNR and FQNEAQ (reference sequence). The V gene lost 5 bases and the J gene lost 5 bases, with 15 bases spanning the gap. The DNA for the CDR3 is TGTGCCAGCAGCCTACGATCAGGGTTGACCGGGGAGCTGTTTTTT. It codes for CASSLRSGLTGELFF.

The rearrangement uses TRBV7-8 and TRBJ1-4; a weak D match, TRBD1 (5 bases). The CDR3 runs 15 residues. Germline V gives CDR1 SGHVS, CDR2 FQNEAQ. Between the trimmed V and J ends, which lost 5 bases and 0 bases, there was a span of 10 bases. CDR3 sequence: CASSLSRATNEKLFF. DNA for the CDR3: TGTGCCAGCAGCCTCTCCAGGGCAACTAATGAAAAACTGTTTTTT.

Worth noting for this clone: Compared with germline, one end of the junction differs, possibly owing to a read error. The chain has TRBV24-1 and TRBJ2-7; no clear D. CDR3 length: 13 amino acids. Germline CDR1 reads KGHDR; CDR2 reads SFDVKD. The CDR3 region has the DNA TGTGCCACCAGTGATGGAGACTCCGACGAGCAGTACTTC. It is translated as CATSDGDSDEQYF.

The chain carries TRBV24-1 and TRBJ2-3, with D maybe TRBD2 (6 bases). The V and J ends lost 4 bases and 8 bases respectively, with 12 bases between them. The CDR3 sequence is 13 residues long. Germline V CDR1 and CDR2: KGHDR, SFDVKD. DNA of the CDR3: TGTGCCACCAGTGACCAGGGACTTACTACGCAGTATTTT. This encodes CATSDQGLTTQYF.

With respect to this clone: This CDR3 is also generated by other DNA sequences in the sample. The chain joins TRBV19 to TRBJ2-1; 13 bases are shared with TRBD2. Germline V gene lookup returns CDR1 LNHDA and CDR2 SQIVND (reference sequence). V shed 4 bases and J 4 bases; nucleotides not matched to a gene: 1. The CDR3 is made up of 15 amino acids. This CDR3 is CASSRTSGSYNEQFF. The CDR3 DNA follows: TGTGCCAGTAGTAGGACTAGCGGGAGTTACAATGAGCAGTTCTTC.

The rearrangement links TRBV19 to TRBJ2-1; 8 bases fit TRBD2. CDR1 is LNHDA and CDR2 is SQIVND in the germline V gene (reference sequence). The ends lost 7 bases at V and 8 bases at J; junction bases unmatched: 13. The CDR3 is 15 amino acids. CDR3 in DNA: TGTGCCAGTACGCTATCGGGAGGGCCTTGGGATGAGCAGTTCTTC. Its translation is CASTLSGGPWDEQFF.

The rearrangement uses TRBV7-2 and TRBJ2-1, with 7 bases that match TRBD1. The CDR3 contains 16 residues. V lost 5 bases, J lost 5 bases, and 12 bases stayed unmatched. Germline assignment: CDR1 SGHTA and CDR2 FQGNSA. The CDR3 protein is CASSRPAGTANNEQFF. The CDR3 region has the DNA TGTGCCAGCAGCCGCCCTGCCGGGACAGCTAACAATGAGCAGTTCTTC.

The chain carries TRBV19 and TRBJ1-6; no definite D call. Looked up from germline, CDR1 is LNHDA and CDR2 is SQIVND (reference sequence). The CDR3 spans 15 residues. With 6 bases removed from V and 6 bases from J, the gap between germline ends came to 15 bases. The CDR3 sequence: CASSIGRASNSPLHF. CDR3 in DNA: TGTGCCAGTAGCATCGGGAGGGCGAGTAATTCACCCCTCCACTTT. The variable domain in full, with the rest retrieved from reference TRBV19 and TRBJ1-6, is DGGITQSPKYLFRKEGQNVTLSCEQNLNHDAMYWYRQDPGQGLRLIYYSQIVNDFQKGDIAEGYSVSREKKESFPLTVTSAQKNPTAFYLCASSIGRASNSPLHFGNGTRLTVT.

This chain links TRBV10-2 with TRBJ1-6; maybe TRBD1 (6 bases). Germline V CDR1 and CDR2: WSHSY, SAAADI. V was trimmed by 3 bases and J by 5 bases, leaving 8 bases between them. The CDR3 length is 14 residues. The CDR3 sequence: CASSETGNNSPLHF. CDR3 nucleotide sequence: TGCGCCAGCAGTGAAACAGGGAATAATTCACCCCTCCACTTT.

CDR3 amino acids: CASSLGENTEAFF. CDR3 DNA: TGTGCCAGCAGCTTGGGAGAGAACACTGAAGCTTTCTTT. The gene calls are TRBV11-3 and TRBJ1-1, with D uncertain. V was cut by 3 bases and J by 1 base, with 6 bases left in between. CDR1 and CDR2 (germline): SGHNT, YENEEA. This CDR3 contains 13 residues. The entire variable domain, with the rest obtained from reference TRBV11-3 and TRBJ1-1, is as follows: EAGVVQSPRYKIIEKKQPVAFWCNPISGHNTLYWYLQNLGQGPELLIRYENEEAVDDSQLPKDRFSAERLKGVDSTLKIQPAELGDSAVYLCASSLGENTEAFFGQGTRLTVV.

The chain employs TRBV9 and TRBJ2-5; 7 bases match TRBD2. Germline-derived CDR1 and CDR2 are SGDLS and YYNGEE. This CDR3 is 14 amino acids long. The trim removed 3 bases at V and 3 bases at J, leaving 5 bases unmatched. CDR3 loop: CASSASGIKETQYF. The CDR3 DNA follows: TGTGCCAGCAGCGCTAGCGGAATTAAAGAGACCCAGTACTTC.

The CDR3 DNA reads TGTGCTAGTGGTTTGGTACGGTCAGGGACTAATGAAAAACTGTTTTTT. It translates to CASGLVRSGTNEKLFF. The J gene is TRBJ1-4, the V gene TRBV12-5, with a possible D match to TRBD1 (5 bases). The CDR3 loop spans 16 amino acids. Germline V gene lookup returns CDR1 LGHNT and CDR2 FRNRAP. Trimming cost V 0 bases and J 2 bases, with 10 bases left between them. Variable domain in full (rest from reference TRBV12-5 and TRBJ1-4): DARVTQTPRHKVTEMGQEVTMRCQPILGHNTVFWYRQTMMQGLELLAYFRNRAPLDDSGMPKDRFSAEMPDATLATLKIQPSEPRDSAVYFCASGLVRSGTNEKLFFGSGTQLSVL.

V gene TRBV9 combines with J gene TRBJ1-1, with D unclear. The germline V gene has CDR1 SGDLS and CDR2 YYNGEE. The CDR3 loop spans 15 amino acids. V was shortened by 5 bases and J by 1 base, with 15 bases between the two germline ends. CDR3 coding DNA: TGTGCCAGCAGGAAGATAAGTGGAGAGAACACTGAAGCTTTCTTT. Encoded protein: CASRKISGENTEAFF.

V usage is TRBV5-1 and J usage is TRBJ1-5; 7 nucleotides match TRBD1. The CDR3 extends over 15 amino acids. V shed 0 bases, J shed 3 bases, and the junction held 3 bases outside the gene matches. Per germline, CDR1 SGHRS and CDR2 YFSETQ. The CDR3 DNA reads as TGCGCCAGCAGCTTGGAAGGGACAGACAATCAGCCCCAGCATTTT. Amino acid sequence: CASSLEGTDNQPQHF.

The V call is TRBV5-1, the J call TRBJ1-5; TRBD1 might be the D (5 bases). Trimming removed 0 bases at V and 7 bases at J, with 14 bases between. The CDR3 covers 15 residues. Germline loops: CDR1 SGHRS, CDR2 YFSETQ. The CDR3 spells CASSLGAGGDQPQHF. CDR3 DNA sequence: TGCGCCAGCAGCTTGGGCGCCGGGGGGGACCAGCCCCAGCATTTT.

About this clone itself: This same CDR3 is encoded by further DNA sequences in the sample. The CDR3 bases are TGTGCCAGCAGCCTCAGGTACGAGCAGTACTTC. Its translation: CASSLRYEQYF. V and J are TRBV28 and TRBJ2-7, with unresolved D. V lost 6 bases and J lost 4, with 7 bases in between. Germline loops: CDR1 MDHEN, CDR2 SYDVKM. The CDR3 is 11 residues long.

The rearrangement links TRBV2 to TRBJ2-7; TRBD2 matches 9 bases. This CDR3 has 15 residues. V dropped 7 bases and J dropped 2; count of bases not matched to a gene: 9. CDR1 and CDR2 from the germline V gene are SNHLY and FYNNEI. CDR3 coding DNA: TGTGCCAGCACTCCCCGGACTAGCGTAACCTACGAGCAGTACTTC. Its translation is CASTPRTSVTYEQYF. The whole variable domain, remainder taken from reference TRBV2 and TRBJ2-7, is EPEVTQTPSHQVTQMGQEVILRCVPISNHLYFYWYRQILGQKVEFLVSFYNNEISEKSEIFDDQFSVERPDGSNFTLKIRSTKLEDSAMYFCASTPRTSVTYEQYFGPGTRLTVT.

The rearrangement links TRBV7-2 to TRBJ1-1; D ambiguous. The CDR3 sequence is 12 residues long. V was trimmed by 1 base and J by 8 bases, leaving 8 bases between them. Looked up from germline, CDR1 is SGHTA and CDR2 is FQGNSA. The CDR3 sequence: CASSLGLGEAFF. The CDR3 nucleotides read TGTGCCAGCAGCTTAGGACTAGGAGAAGCTTTCTTT.

With regard to this clone: Distinct nucleotide sequences in the sample also encode this CDR3. This sequence joins TRBV20-1 and TRBJ2-5; D remains unclear. Trimming left V 3 bases short and J 5 bases short, with 7 bases between. Germline V gene lookup returns CDR1 DFQATT and CDR2 SNEGSKA (reference sequence). This CDR3 has 11 residues. CDR3 DNA sequence: TGCAGTGCTAGTGGTCGTGAGACCCAGTACTTC. Residues: CSASGRETQYF.

This chain uses TRBV6-2 or TRBV6-3 with TRBJ1-5; D remains unclear. V gave up 5 bases and J gave up 4 bases, with 21 bases separating them. Germline V CDR1 and CDR2: MNHEY, SVGEGT. The CDR3 has 17 amino acids. The CDR3 region has the DNA TGTGCCAGCAGTCCCCCGGCACCGGGTGCAAAGAATCAGCCCCAGCATTTT. Amino acids: CASSPPAPGAKNQPQHF.

The chain couples TRBV29-1 to TRBJ2-3; 9 nucleotides agree with TRBD2. From germline, CDR1 is SQVTM and CDR2 ANQGSEA. V was clipped by 3 bases and J by 4 bases; unmatched bases: 8. The CDR3 has 15 amino acids. The CDR3 is CSVDQAGGGSDTQYF. The CDR3 coding sequence is TGCAGCGTTGATCAAGCGGGAGGAGGGTCAGATACGCAGTATTTT.

The rearrangement uses TRBV4-3 and TRBJ1-2; D is perhaps TRBD1 (6 bases). V was clipped by 5 bases and J by 0 bases, with 10 bases between them. Looked up from germline, CDR1 is LGHNA and CDR2 is YSLEER. This CDR3 contains 14 residues. This chain's CDR3 is CASSAGASNYGYTF. CDR3 DNA sequence: TGCGCCAGCAGCGCAGGGGCGTCTAACTATGGCTACACCTTC.

V usage is TRBV6-5 and J usage is TRBJ2-7; weak D call: TRBD2 (6 bases). The CDR3 totals 16 residues. The V end lost 0 bases, the J end lost 4 bases, and 16 bases lay between the germline ends. Germline assignment: CDR1 MNHEY and CDR2 SVGAGI. The DNA of the CDR3 is TGTGCCAGCAGTTACTCTGTGGGCGGGGTCTTTTACGAGCAGTACTTC. It specifies CASSYSVGGVFYEQYF.